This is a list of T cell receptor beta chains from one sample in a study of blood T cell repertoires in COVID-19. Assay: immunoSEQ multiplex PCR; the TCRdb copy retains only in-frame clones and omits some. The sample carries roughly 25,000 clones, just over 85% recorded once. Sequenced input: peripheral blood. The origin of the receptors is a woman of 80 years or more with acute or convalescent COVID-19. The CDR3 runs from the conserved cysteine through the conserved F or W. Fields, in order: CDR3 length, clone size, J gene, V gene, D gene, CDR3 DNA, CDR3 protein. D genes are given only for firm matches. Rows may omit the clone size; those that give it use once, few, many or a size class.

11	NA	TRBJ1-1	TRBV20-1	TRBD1	TGCAGTGCGACAGGGTACCGTTGGGCTTTCTTT	CSATGYRWAFF
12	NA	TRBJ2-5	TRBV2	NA	TGTGCCAGCAGCCTCTTCCGAGAGACCCAGTACTTC	CASSLFRETQYF
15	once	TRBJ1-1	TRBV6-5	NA	TGTGCCAGCAGTTTCCGAGGACAGCCGAACACTGAAGCTTTCTTT	CASSFRGQPNTEAFF
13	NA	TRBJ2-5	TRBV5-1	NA	TGCGCCAGCAGTTCACTAGCCCAAGAGACCCAGTACTTC	CASSSLAQETQYF
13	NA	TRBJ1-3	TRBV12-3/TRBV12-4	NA	TGTGCCAGCAAACAGGGTGCTGGAAACACCATATATTTT	CASKQGAGNTIYF
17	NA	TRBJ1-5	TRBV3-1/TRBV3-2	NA	TGTGCCAGCAGCCAAGGCCTCAGGCAGGGTATAAATCAGCCCCAGCATTTT	CASSQGLRQGINQPQHF
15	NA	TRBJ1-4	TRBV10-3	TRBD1	TGTGCCATCAAACCGGGACAGGGACCTAATGAAAAACTGTTTTTT	CAIKPGQGPNEKLFF
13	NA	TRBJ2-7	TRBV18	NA	TGTGCCAGCTCACCCCCTATGAGCTACGAGCAGTACTTC	CASSPPMSYEQYF
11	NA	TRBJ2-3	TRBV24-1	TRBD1	TGTGCCACCGGGGACAGAGATACGCAGTATTTT	CATGDRDTQYF
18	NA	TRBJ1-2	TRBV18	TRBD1	TGTGCCAGCTCCCCTTCGGGGACAGGGGGCGAAACAGGCTATGGCTACACCTTC	CASSPSGTGGETGYGYTF
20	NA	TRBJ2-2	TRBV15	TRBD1	TGTGCCACCAGCAGCTACCCGGGGACAGGGGTAGGAAGGGGCACCGGGGAGCTGTTTTTT	CATSSYPGTGVGRGTGELFF
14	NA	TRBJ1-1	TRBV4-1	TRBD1	TGCGCCAGCAGCCAATCCGACAGGGGGACTGAAGCTTTCTTT	CASSQSDRGTEAFF
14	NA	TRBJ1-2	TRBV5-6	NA	TGTGCCAGCAGCTTGTACGGCAGGGCGTATGGCTACACCTTC	CASSLYGRAYGYTF
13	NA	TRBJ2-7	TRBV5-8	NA	TGTGCCAGCAGCCCACTGGGGGGTCGGGAGCAGTACTTC	CASSPLGGREQYF
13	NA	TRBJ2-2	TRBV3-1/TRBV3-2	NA	TGTGCCAGCAGCCAAGGGACAAACGGGGAGCTGTTTTTT	CASSQGTNGELFF
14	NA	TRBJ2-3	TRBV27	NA	TGTGCCAGCAGTTTAGTGAAGGGGCGGCATACGCAGTATTTT	CASSLVKGRHTQYF
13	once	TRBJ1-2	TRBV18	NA	TGTGCCAGCTCACCACTCGGGGGTGCTGGCTACACCTTC	CASSPLGGAGYTF
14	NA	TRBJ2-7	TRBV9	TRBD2	TGTGCCAGCAGCCTCCTTGGGACTAGCAGCGAGCAGTACTTC	CASSLLGTSSEQYF
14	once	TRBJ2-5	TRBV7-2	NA	TGTGCCAGCAGCTCTTCCGGGTCCGGAGAGACCCAGTACTTC	CASSSSGSGETQYF
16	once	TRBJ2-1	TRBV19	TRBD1	TGTGCCAGTAGTCCCCGCCGGGACAGGGGAGTCAATGAGCAGTTCTTC	CASSPRRDRGVNEQFF
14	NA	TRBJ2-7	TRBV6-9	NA	TGTGCCAGCAGTTATCACAGAAGCTCCTACGAGCAGTACTTC	CASSYHRSSYEQYF
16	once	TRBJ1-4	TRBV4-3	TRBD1	TGCGCCAGCAGCCAATACAGGGGCGGGACTAATGAAAAACTGTTTTTT	CASSQYRGGTNEKLFF
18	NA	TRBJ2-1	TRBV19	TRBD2	TGTGCCAGTAGTATTGCGGGTATAGTTTTCGGGGGGGGTAATGAGCAGTTCTTC	CASSIAGIVFGGGNEQFF
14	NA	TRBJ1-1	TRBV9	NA	TGTGCCAGCAGCGTTCAGGGTTACTTCACTGAAGCTTTCTTT	CASSVQGYFTEAFF
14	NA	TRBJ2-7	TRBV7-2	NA	TGTGCCAGCAGCTTAGCGGGGGGGCCTAGGGAGCAGTACTTC	CASSLAGGPREQYF
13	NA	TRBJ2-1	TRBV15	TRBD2	TGTGCCACCGGGACTAGCTCCTACAATGAGCAGTTCTTC	CATGTSSYNEQFF
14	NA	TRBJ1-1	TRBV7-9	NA	TGTGCCAGCAGCCTAGCTTCCCTCCTAGCTGAAGCTTTCTTT	CASSLASLLAEAFF
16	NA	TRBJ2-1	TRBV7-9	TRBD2	TGTGCCAGCAGCCTGGCCTCTAGCGGGGGGGCCCATGAGCAGTTCTTC	CASSLASSGGAHEQFF
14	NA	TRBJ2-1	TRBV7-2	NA	TGTGCCAGCAGCCCTGGACTTTTAAACAATGAGCAGTTCTTC	CASSPGLLNNEQFF
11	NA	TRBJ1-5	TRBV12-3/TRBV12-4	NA	TGTGCCAGCAGTGCCCCCGGGCCCCAGCATTTT	CASSAPGPQHF
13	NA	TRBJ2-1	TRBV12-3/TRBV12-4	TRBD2	TGTGCCAGCAGACTAGCGGGAGGCAATGAGCAGTTCTTC	CASRLAGGNEQFF
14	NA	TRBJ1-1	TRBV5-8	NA	TGTGCCAGCAGCCCCGGGGGAAGGAGTGTTGAAGCTTTCTTT	CASSPGGRSVEAFF
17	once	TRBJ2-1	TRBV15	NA	TGTGCCACCAGCAGAGATCTGAGGGACACAAGCAACAATGAGCAGTTCTTC	CATSRDLRDTSNNEQFF
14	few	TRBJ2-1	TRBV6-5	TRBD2	TGTGCCAGCAGGGGTAGCGGGAGGGTCAATGAGCAGTTCTTC	CASRGSGRVNEQFF
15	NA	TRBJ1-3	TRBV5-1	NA	TGCGCCAGCAGCTTGGAGTGGAGCTCTGGAAACACCATATATTTT	CASSLEWSSGNTIYF
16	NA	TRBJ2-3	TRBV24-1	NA	TGTGCCACCAGTGACTCTAGGAGGAGAGGAACAGATACGCAGTATTTT	CATSDSRRRGTDTQYF
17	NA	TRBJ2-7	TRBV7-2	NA	TGTGCCAGCAGCCCCGGGCCCGGAACAGGGCGCGCGTCCGAGCAGTACTTC	CASSPGPGTGRASEQYF
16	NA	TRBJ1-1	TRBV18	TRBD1	TGTGCCAGCTCCCCCGGACAGGGGCTAATGAACACTGAAGCTTTCTTT	CASSPGQGLMNTEAFF
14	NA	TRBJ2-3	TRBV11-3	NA	TGTGCCAGCAGCCAAGTCGGGGGCACAGATACGCAGTATTTT	CASSQVGGTDTQYF
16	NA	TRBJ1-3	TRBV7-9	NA	TGTGCCAGCAGCTTAGGCGCAGGGCCTGGCGGAAACACCATATATTTT	CASSLGAGPGGNTIYF
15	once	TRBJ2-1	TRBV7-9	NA	TGTGCCAGCACCTTCCGGGGGAGCTCCTACAATGAGCAGTTCTTC	CASTFRGSSYNEQFF
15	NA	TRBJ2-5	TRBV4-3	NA	TGCGCCAGCAGCCCGTTGGCGGCGTCACGGGAGACCCAGTACTTC	CASSPLAASRETQYF
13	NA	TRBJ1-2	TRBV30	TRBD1	TGTGCCTGGAGTTATGGAACAGGGGGGGGCTACACCTTC	CAWSYGTGGGYTF
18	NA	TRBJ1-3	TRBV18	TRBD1	TGTGCCAGCTCACCACGAGACAGGGGAGGAATAGCTGGAAACACCATATATTTT	CASSPRDRGGIAGNTIYF
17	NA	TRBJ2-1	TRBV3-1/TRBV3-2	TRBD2	TGTGCCAGCAGCCCTCCTAGCGGGGCAAGCTCCTACAATGAGCAGTTCTTC	CASSPPSGASSYNEQFF